This T cell receptor (beta chain) was found in a study of neoadjuvant anti-PD-1 for oral cavity cancer. Assay used: immunoSEQ multiplex PCR; TCRdb lists only in-frame clones, some missing. This sample yields approximately 72,000 clones, of which around four fifths are seen a single time; roughly 3.5% belongs to the top ten. Germline CDR1 WSHSY, CDR2 SAAADI. Trimming shortened V by 7 bases and J by 1 base, and 13 bases separated the two germline ends. The CDR3 loop spans 14 amino acids. As to this clone: Antigen unknown.

The patients had HPV-negative, locally advanced oral cavity squamous cell carcinoma. Findings and limits, study-wide: PBMC Gini-index clonality exceeded responders' in non-responders post-nivolumab. Only a few patients per response group were TCR-analyzed; validation needed.

The sequence came from a person aged 35-79 years with oral cavity squamous cell carcinoma. This sequence joins TRBV10-2 and TRBJ1-2; D remains ambiguous. The material was PBMCs, obtained before nivolumab (anti-PD-1) treatment. The CDR3 reads CASTSPHLNYGYTF. The DNA for the CDR3 is TGCGCCAGCACTTCACCCCATCTTAACTATGGCTACACCTTC.